A selection of T cell receptor beta chains follows, all from one sample in a study of blood T cell repertoires in COVID-19. TCRdb's copy holds only in-frame clones and misses some; the assay was immunoSEQ multiplex PCR. This table has 100,000 to 150,000 clones, 86% appearing once. The sample comprised peripheral blood. These receptors originate from a man aged 35-49 years with acute or convalescent COVID-19. CDR3s include the opening cysteine and the closing phenylalanine or tryptophan. The D gene is left open where the match is weak. Only some rows state a clone size, as once, few, many or a class for expanded clones.

TRBJ1-1,-,16,TRBV11-3,-,TGTGCCAGCAGCTTAGGCCCAGAAGTTCGAAGCACTGAAGCTTTCTTT,CASSLGPEVRSTEAFF
TRBJ2-5,-,19,TRBV5-1,-,TGCGCCAGCAGCTTGGTCGGATGGAACCACGGACCCCGGGGGGAGACCCAGTACTTC,CASSLVGWNHGPRGETQYF
TRBJ2-5,TRBD2,17,TRBV10-3,-,TGTGCCATCAGTGAGTCTAAGCGGGGGGTGTACCAAGAGACCCAGTACTTC,CAISESKRGVYQETQYF
TRBJ2-1,TRBD2,15,TRBV2,-,TGTGCCAGCAGTGCGCTCACTAGCGGGGTTGGTGAGCAGTTCTTC,CASSALTSGVGEQFF
TRBJ2-4,TRBD2,16,TRBV29-1,-,TGCAGCGTAGAGGTCGGGGGGTCCACACCTAAAAACATTCAGTACTTC,CSVEVGGSTPKNIQYF
TRBJ1-5,-,14,TRBV30,-,TGTGCCTGGAGCTCTTACGGTTCCTATCAGCCCCAGCATTTT,CAWSSYGSYQPQHF
TRBJ1-4,TRBD1,13,TRBV19,-,TGTGCCAGTAGTGCAGAAACAGGGGTAAAACTGTTTTTT,CASSAETGVKLFF
TRBJ2-7,-,13,TRBV6-5,-,TGTGCCAGCAGCTACGGACAGTCCTACGAGCAGTACTTC,CASSYGQSYEQYF
TRBJ1-2,-,16,TRBV4-1,-,TGCGCCAGCAGCCAAGACCCCGGGGGAGGGTATTATGGCTACACCTTC,CASSQDPGGGYYGYTF
TRBJ2-5,-,11,TRBV21-1,-,TGTGCCAGCAGCAAAGATAAGACCCAGTACTTC,CASSKDKTQYF
TRBJ1-5,-,20,TRBV19,-,TGTGCCAGTAGTATAAGGAAGGGGATGTCCGCCCGTAATAGCAATCAGCCCCAGCATTTT,CASSIRKGMSARNSNQPQHF
TRBJ2-5,-,13,TRBV5-5,-,TGTGCCAGCAGGGAGAGGGTTCAGGAGACCCAGTACTTC,CASRERVQETQYF
TRBJ2-7,-,14,TRBV18,-,TGTGCCAGCTCACGGGCGGGCACTTCCTACGAGCAGTACTTC,CASSRAGTSYEQYF
TRBJ1-2,-,13,TRBV6-5,-,TGTGCCAGCAGTTACGTTCTGAACTATGGCTACACCTTC,CASSYVLNYGYTF
TRBJ2-2,TRBD1,18,TRBV14,few,TGTGCCAGCAGCCGCAGATTGCCGGGACAGGGGGCGACCGGGGAGCTGTTTTTT,CASSRRLPGQGATGELFF
TRBJ2-7,-,14,TRBV30,-,TGTGCCTGGAGAGTCGGCAGACCGACTGGAGAGCAGTACTTC,CAWRVGRPTGEQYF
TRBJ2-1,-,16,TRBV6-5,-,TGTGCCAGCAGTTACTCTAGCGGTAGCTCCTACAATGAGCAGTTCTTC,CASSYSSGSSYNEQFF
TRBJ1-6,TRBD1,15,TRBV5-4,-,TGTGCCAGCAGCCGCCGGGACAGGGCTGATTCACCCCTCCACTTT,CASSRRDRADSPLHF
TRBJ1-1,-,16,TRBV7-9,-,TGTGCCAGCAGCTTAACGACAGGCGCCTTCAACACTGAAGCTTTCTTT,CASSLTTGAFNTEAFF
TRBJ1-2,-,16,TRBV21-1,once,TGTGCCAGCAGCAATGCCCCCCTCGGGACAGGCTATGGCTACACCTTC,CASSNAPLGTGYGYTF
TRBJ1-4,-,13,TRBV19,-,TGTGCCAGTAGACCATTGGGGGGTGAAAAACTGTTTTTT,CASRPLGGEKLFF
TRBJ2-7,-,12,TRBV5-3,once,TGTGCCAGAAGCTTGGGGGCGTACGAGCAGTACTTC,CARSLGAYEQYF
TRBJ2-3,-,15,TRBV19,-,TGTGCCAGTAGAGGAAAGCGGGCCTCCACAGATACGCAGTATTTT,CASRGKRASTDTQYF
TRBJ2-1,TRBD2,18,TRBV24-1,-,TGTGCCACCAGTACCCAGGAGTGGGGCCTAGCGGGAGTTAAGGAGCAGTTCTTC,CATSTQEWGLAGVKEQFF
TRBJ2-6,-,14,TRBV5-4,-,TGTGCCAGCAGCCATAGCTCTGGGGCCAACGTCCTGACTTTC,CASSHSSGANVLTF
TRBJ1-2,TRBD1,16,TRBV11-2,-,TGTGCCAGCAGCCGTAGTCCGGGACAGGGCGACTATGGCTACACCTTC,CASSRSPGQGDYGYTF
TRBJ1-1,TRBD1,12,TRBV7-8,-,TGTGCCAGCAGCCCGGGACAGATTGAAGCTTTCTTT,CASSPGQIEAFF
TRBJ1-2,-,13,TRBV6-5,-,TGTGCCAGCAGTATGACTGATAACTATGGCTACACCTTC,CASSMTDNYGYTF
TRBJ1-1,TRBD1,14,TRBV11-2,-,TGTGCCAGCAGCCCGGCAGGGGGCAACACTGAAGCTTTCTTT,CASSPAGGNTEAFF
TRBJ1-2,-,15,TRBV7-9,-,TGTGCCAGCAGTTCTGGACAATTATTTAACTATGGCTACACCTTC,CASSSGQLFNYGYTF